The table lists the clone carrying this T cell receptor (beta chain) with a few counts. TCR beta CDR3 regions were amplified from RNA. The TCR CDR3 was amplified in a first-round RT-PCR using the HTBI primer set. TCRdb recomputed calls from the multiplex PCR reads with MiXCR, one row per CDR3 protein. Here the sample spans fewer than 450,000 distinct CDR3 sequences, around 15% being singletons. The entry originates in a study of T cells in Graves' hyperthyroidism and ophthalmopathy. Germline V lookup: CDR1 LGHDT, CDR2 YNNKEL (reference sequence). The V end lost 1 base, the J end lost 9 bases, and 12 bases lay between the germline ends. There are 14 residues in the CDR3. PBMCs were sourced from about 10 ml fresh peripheral blood.

Source material: blood. The chain links TRBV3-1 to TRBJ2-2; D ambiguous. This TCR was sampled from a woman aged 60-75 years with Graves' ophthalmopathy. The CDR3 here is CASSQVLTTRELFF. CDR3 in DNA: TGTGCCAGCAGCCAAGTGCTAACGACCCGGGAGCTGTTTTTT. Supplemented by reference TRBV3-1 and TRBJ2-2, the full variable domain reads DTAVSQTPKYLVTQMGNDKSIKCEQNLGHDTMYWYKQDSKKFLKIMFSYNNKELIINETVPNRFSPKSPDKAHLNLHINSLELGDSAVYFCASSQVLTTRELFFGEGSRLTVL.